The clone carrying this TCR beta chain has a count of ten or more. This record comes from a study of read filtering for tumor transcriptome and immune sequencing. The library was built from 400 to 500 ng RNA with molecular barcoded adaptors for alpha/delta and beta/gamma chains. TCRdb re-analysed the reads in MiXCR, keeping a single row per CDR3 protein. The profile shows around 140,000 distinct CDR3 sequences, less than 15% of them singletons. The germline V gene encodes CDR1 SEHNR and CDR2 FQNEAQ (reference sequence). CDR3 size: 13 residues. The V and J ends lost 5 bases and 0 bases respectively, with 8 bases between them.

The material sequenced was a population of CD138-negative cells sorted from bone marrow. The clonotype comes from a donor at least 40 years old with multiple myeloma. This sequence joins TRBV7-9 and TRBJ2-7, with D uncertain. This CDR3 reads CASSQDHSYEQYF. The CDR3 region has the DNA TGTGCCAGCAGCCAGGACCACTCCTACGAGCAGTACTTC.